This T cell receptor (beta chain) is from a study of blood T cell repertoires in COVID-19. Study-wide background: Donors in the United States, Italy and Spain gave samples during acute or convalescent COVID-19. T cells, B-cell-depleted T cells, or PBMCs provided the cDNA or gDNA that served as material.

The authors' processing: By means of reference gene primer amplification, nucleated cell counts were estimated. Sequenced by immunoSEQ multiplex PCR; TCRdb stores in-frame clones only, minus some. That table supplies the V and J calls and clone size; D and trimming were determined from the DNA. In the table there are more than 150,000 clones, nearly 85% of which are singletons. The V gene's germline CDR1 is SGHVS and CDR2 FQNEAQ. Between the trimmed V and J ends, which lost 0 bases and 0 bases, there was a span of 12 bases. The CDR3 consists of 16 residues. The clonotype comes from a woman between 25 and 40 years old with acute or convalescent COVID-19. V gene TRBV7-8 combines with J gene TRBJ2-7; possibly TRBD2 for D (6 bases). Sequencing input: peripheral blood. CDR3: CASSLARRLGSYEQYF. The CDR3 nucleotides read TGTGCCAGCAGCTTAGCCAGGAGACTAGGCTCCTACGAGCAGTACTTC.